One TCR beta chain is described in this entry. The sample originates from a study of blood T cell repertoires in COVID-19. V dropped 5 bases and J dropped 8 bases, with 18 bases sitting between them. This CDR3 has 14 amino acids. Looked up from germline, CDR1 is LGHNA and CDR2 is YNFKEQ. Data came from immunoSEQ multiplex PCR; TCRdb stores just in-frame clones and leaves some out. The data contain 70,000 to 75,000 clones, roughly 78% of them singletons. The specimen sequenced was peripheral blood. J is TRBJ1-2 and V is TRBV4-2; D is uncertain. The TCR sequence derives from a man in his sixties with active or convalescent COVID-19. The CDR3 DNA is TGTGCCAGCAGCACTAGGAGGCAGGATGAAGGCTACACCTTC. It encodes CASSTRRQDEGYTF.